Sequencing of this T cell receptor (beta chain) was carried out in a study of CD8+ T cells in alopecia areata. Overall study results and limits: Scalp sample data also include resident alphabeta T cells from normal skin.

The V end lost 2 bases, the J end lost 10 bases, and 20 bases lay between the germline ends. The CDR3 sequence is 15 residues long. With respect to this clone: As yet, its antigen is unknown.

cDNA reverse transcribed from extracted RNA served as the sequencing template. Data came from immunoSEQ multiplex PCR; TCRdb stores just in-frame clones and leaves some out. The sample has fewer than 80,000 clones; roughly 60% are singletons. The sequence derives from a human donor with alopecia areata. Sequences were derived from CD8+ T cells sorted from blood, sampled at week 0. V and J are TRBV23-1 and TRBJ2-5; D not certain. TRBV23-1 is annotated as an ORF whose role is uncertain. The DNA for the CDR3 is TGCGCCAGCAGTCAAGGGTGCCGCGGTTGCACCATCCAGTACTTC. This sequence encodes CASSQGCRGCTIQYF.